These 28 T cell receptor beta chains share one sample of origin, sequenced in a study of blood T cell repertoires in COVID-19. Measured with immunoSEQ multiplex PCR; TCRdb has only the in-frame clones, and not every one. The repertoire holds approximately 60,000 clones, with approximately 85% as singletons. The specimen was peripheral blood. The source is a human donor in a cohort sampled during active COVID-19.

The chain links TRBV19 to TRBJ2-3, with TRBD1 identical over 11 bases. Germline V gives CDR1 LNHDA, CDR2 SQIVND (reference sequence). Losses at the gene ends were 6 bases for V and 5 bases for J; bases not matched to a gene: 4. CDR3 size: 14 residues. CDR3 loop: CASRGTGGLDTQYF. The CDR3 nucleotides read TGTGCCAGTAGGGGGACAGGGGGGTTAGATACGCAGTATTTT.

This chain joins TRBV7-2 and TRBJ2-1; the match to TRBD2 covers 8 bases. CDR3 length: 17 residues. Germline V gene data show CDR1 as SGHTA and CDR2 as FQGNSA. V was pared by 6 bases and J by 1 base, with 11 bases of the junction left unmatched. This chain's CDR3 is CASSPSWVAGSYNEQFF. In nucleotides, the CDR3 is TGTGCCAGCAGTCCTTCGTGGGTAGCGGGATCCTACAATGAGCAGTTCTTC.

The chain employs TRBV24-1 and TRBJ2-7; 8 nucleotides line up with TRBD1. CDR1 is KGHDR, CDR2 SFDVKD, per germline. J gave up 6 bases and V 4 bases, and 4 bases lay outside the gene matches. CDR3 length: 13 amino acids. The DNA for the CDR3 is TGTGCCACCAGTGACACGACAGGGGCCGAGCAGTACTTC. Amino acids: CATSDTTGAEQYF.

CDR3 protein: CASSRQENSPLHF. As DNA, the CDR3 is TGTGCCAGCAGTCGACAGGAGAATTCACCCCTCCACTTT. V usage is TRBV6-2 or TRBV6-3 and J usage is TRBJ1-6, with D tentatively TRBD1 (6 bases). V was trimmed by 5 bases and J by 7 bases, leaving 9 bases between them. Germline loops: CDR1 MNHEY, CDR2 SVGEGT. The CDR3 consists of 13 residues.

The genes are TRBV11-2 and TRBJ2-2; tentative D call: TRBD1 (7 bases). This CDR3 is built from 14 residues. CDR1 and CDR2 (germline): SGHAT, FQNNGV. V was shortened by 3 bases and J by 6 bases, with 11 bases between the two germline ends. Written as DNA, the CDR3 is TGTGCCAGCAGCTTTGGCAGGGGGGCCGGGGAGCTGTTTTTT. Protein product: CASSFGRGAGELFF.

The V gene is TRBV7-2, the J gene TRBJ2-7, with unresolved D. Germline CDR1 SGHTA, CDR2 FQGNSA. This CDR3 spans 14 amino acids. V lost 5 bases to trimming and J lost 0 bases, with 11 bases between them. The DNA of the CDR3 is TGTGCCAGCAGCCCCTCGGGTCTCTCCTACGAGCAGTACTTC. This sequence encodes CASSPSGLSYEQYF. Drawing the rest from reference TRBV7-2 and TRBJ2-7, the complete variable domain is GAGVSQSPSNKVTEKGKDVELRCDPISGHTALYWYRQSLGQGLEFLIYFQGNSAPDKSGLPSDRFSAERTGGSVSTLTIQRTQQEDSAVYLCASSPSGLSYEQYFGPGTRLTVT.

This chain joins TRBV28 and TRBJ2-7; 8 nucleotides agree with TRBD2. The germline V gene encodes CDR1 MDHEN and CDR2 SYDVKM. Trimming took 5 bases from V and 0 from J; bases not matched to a gene: 6. CDR3 length equals 15 residues. CDR3 loop: CASSQTSVGSYEQYF. CDR3 bases: TGTGCCAGCAGTCAGACTAGCGTGGGCTCCTACGAGCAGTACTTC.

V is TRBV5-1 and J is TRBJ2-7; 10 positions match TRBD2. The germline V gene has CDR1 SGHRS and CDR2 YFSETQ. V was clipped by 1 base and J by 4 bases; unmatched bases: 5. This CDR3 is built from 15 residues. DNA of the CDR3: TGCGCCAGCAGCTTGACTAGCGGGGTAGGTTACGAGCAGTACTTC. Translation gives CASSLTSGVGYEQYF.

The chain couples TRBV5-6 to TRBJ2-6; a weak D match, TRBD1 (5 bases). This CDR3 is built from 16 residues. V was cut by 2 bases and J by 4 bases, with 13 bases left in between. In germline, CDR1 is SGHDT, CDR2 YYEEEE. CDR3 coding DNA: TGTGCCAGCAGCTTCGGCAGGGTTGGAGGGGCCAACGTCCTGACTTTC. Its protein is CASSFGRVGGANVLTF.

The J gene is TRBJ2-2, the V gene TRBV24-1, with 8 bases that match TRBD1. This CDR3 has 16 amino acids. Unmatched junction bases numbered 6, after V lost 3 bases and J lost 4 bases. CDR1 and CDR2 from the germline V gene are KGHDR and SFDVKD. The CDR3 coding sequence is TGTGCCACCAGTGATCCTGGACAGGGTTCCACCGGGGAGCTGTTTTTT. It is translated as CATSDPGQGSTGELFF.

The rearrangement uses TRBV5-4 and TRBJ1-3; no reliable D call. This CDR3 is 17 amino acids long. In germline, CDR1 is SGHNT, CDR2 YYREEE (reference sequence). Trimming took off 3 bases at V and 3 bases at J, with 19 bases between the two ends. CDR3 sequence: CASSSRAGVGHGNTIYF. CDR3 sequence (DNA): TGTGCCAGCAGCTCCCGAGCGGGCGTCGGCCATGGAAACACCATATATTTT.

This rearrangement joins TRBV5-1 to TRBJ1-3, with D tentatively TRBD1 (5 bases). Trimming took off 2 bases at V and 0 bases at J, with 12 bases between the two ends. This CDR3 comprises 16 residues. Per germline, CDR1 SGHRS and CDR2 YFSETQ. The CDR3 DNA reads as TGCGCCAGCAGCTTAGGACATTCCAACTCTGGAAACACCATATATTTT. Translation: CASSLGHSNSGNTIYF.

CDR3: CASSYGLGAMDVEQFF. The CDR3 region has the DNA TGCGCCAGCAGCTACGGACTAGGAGCCATGGACGTCGAGCAGTTCTTC. The rearrangement joins TRBV5-1 to TRBJ2-1; 7 bases agree with TRBD2. The length of the CDR3 is 16 residues. Looked up from germline, CDR1 is SGHRS and CDR2 is YFSETQ. The V gene end was trimmed by 3 bases and the J gene end by 10 bases; junction bases not matched to a gene: 16.

The chain employs TRBV19 and TRBJ1-2; 10 bases are a match to TRBD1. CDR1 and CDR2 from the germline V gene are LNHDA and SQIVND (reference sequence). CDR3 length equals 14 residues. V shed 5 bases and J 7 bases; nucleotides not matched to a gene: 7. CDR3 loop: CASSSDRGVAGYTF. Here the CDR3 DNA reads TGTGCCAGTAGTTCGGACAGGGGGGTAGCTGGCTACACCTTC.

V is TRBV7-9 and J is TRBJ2-3, with D unclear. V was cut by 2 bases and J by 2 bases, with 2 bases left in between. The CDR3 is 12 amino acids. Per germline, CDR1 SEHNR and CDR2 FQNEAQ (reference sequence). The CDR3 region has the DNA TGTGCCAGCAGCTTATACACAGATACGCAGTATTTT. It codes for CASSLYTDTQYF.

The chain links TRBV9 to TRBJ2-1, with a possible D match to TRBD1 (6 bases). CDR3 length: 16 residues. V lost 4 bases, J lost 8 bases, and 22 bases lay in between. Germline V gives CDR1 SGDLS, CDR2 YYNGEE. This chain's CDR3 is CASSPEGTGNSDEQFF. CDR3 DNA: TGTGCCAGCAGCCCAGAGGGCACAGGGAACTCCGATGAGCAGTTCTTC.

The genes are TRBV5-6 and TRBJ1-2, with D unclear. V was clipped by 0 bases and J by 4 bases, with 19 bases between them. This CDR3 is 17 amino acids long. Germline V gives CDR1 SGHDT, CDR2 YYEEEE. The CDR3 sequence: CASSLAGSGKGAYGYTF. CDR3 nucleotides: TGTGCCAGCAGCTTGGCCGGGAGTGGCAAGGGCGCCTATGGCTACACCTTC.

V usage is TRBV4-3 and J usage is TRBJ2-6; 9 nucleotides align to TRBD2. The germline V gene encodes CDR1 LGHNA and CDR2 YSLEER. The CDR3 covers 17 residues. Unmatched junction bases numbered 9, after V lost 0 bases and J lost 9 bases. The CDR3 nucleotides read TGCGCCAGCAGCCAAGAACTCACTAGCGGGCCATTCAACGTCCTGACTTTC. Translated, it gives CASSQELTSGPFNVLTF.

This rearrangement joins TRBV5-1 to TRBJ2-2; no reliable D call. Trimming shortened V by 2 bases and J by 4 bases, and 12 bases separated the two germline ends. Germline CDR1 reads SGHRS; CDR2 reads YFSETQ. The CDR3 is made up of 15 amino acids. The CDR3: CASSLFMMSTGELFF. The CDR3, as DNA: TGCGCCAGCAGCTTATTTATGATGAGCACCGGGGAGCTGTTTTTT.

The J gene is TRBJ2-1, the V gene TRBV5-1; 9 bases align to TRBD2. This CDR3 region has 17 residues. The trim removed 1 base at V and 4 bases at J, leaving 9 bases unmatched. Germline-derived CDR1 and CDR2 are SGHRS and YFSETQ. This chain's CDR3 is CASSLNLAGSLYNEQFF. The CDR3 region has the DNA TGCGCCAGCAGCTTGAATCTAGCGGGGTCTTTGTACAATGAGCAGTTCTTC.

In this sample, this clone turned up once. The CDR3 DNA is TGTGCCAGTAAAATCGGGGTTGGGTCCTACAATGAGCAGTTCTTC. It codes for CASKIGVGSYNEQFF. V and J are TRBV19 and TRBJ2-1; TRBD2 is a possible D gene (5 bases). Germline assignment: CDR1 LNHDA and CDR2 SQIVND (reference sequence). Between the trimmed V and J ends, which lost 7 bases and 1 base, there was a span of 14 bases. This CDR3 region has 15 residues.

The chain links TRBV13 to TRBJ2-1; 7 nucleotides agree with TRBD1. With 5 bases clipped from V and 0 bases from J, the junction kept 7 bases outside the gene matches. Germline V lookup: CDR1 PRHDT, CDR2 FYEKMQ (reference sequence). The CDR3 is 16 amino acids. This CDR3 is CASSLRTGSSYNEQFF. CDR3 nucleotides: TGTGCCAGCAGCCTACGGACAGGAAGCTCCTACAATGAGCAGTTCTTC.

The rearrangement links TRBV5-6 to TRBJ1-2, with a weak D call TRBD1 (5 bases). Germline V gene data show CDR1 as SGHDT and CDR2 as YYEEEE. This CDR3 comprises 14 residues. V lost 0 bases, J lost 4 bases, and 10 bases lay in between. DNA for the CDR3: TGTGCCAGCAGCTTGGAGGGGATTCCCTATGGCTACACCTTC. Protein: CASSLEGIPYGYTF. Filled out from reference TRBV5-6 and TRBJ1-2, the complete variable domain reads DAGVTQSPTHLIKTRGQQVTLRCSPKSGHDTVSWYQQALGQGPQFIFQYYEEEERQRGNFPDRFSGHQFPNYSSELNVNALLLGDSALYLCASSLEGIPYGYTFGSGTRLTVV.

The V and J genes are TRBV30 and TRBJ2-3, with 8 bases matching TRBD2. V lost 3 bases and J lost 8; bases outside the gene matches: 1. The CDR3 is 11 residues long. Germline-derived CDR1 and CDR2 are GTSNPN and SVGIG (reference sequence). The CDR3 here is CAWSLAGTQYF. Here the CDR3 DNA reads TGTGCCTGGAGCCTAGCGGGTACGCAGTATTTT.

V is TRBV9 and J is TRBJ2-7, with D tentatively TRBD1 (5 bases). Trimming cost V 0 bases and J 3 bases, with 13 bases left between them. The CDR3 extends over 15 amino acids. CDR1 and CDR2 (germline): SGDLS, YYNGEE. The CDR3 is CASSVGSDSFYEQYF. The DNA for the CDR3 is TGTGCCAGCAGCGTAGGTTCTGACAGTTTCTACGAGCAGTACTTC.

The rearrangement joins TRBV10-1 to TRBJ2-1, with 10 nucleotides matching TRBD2. With V trimmed by 3 bases and J by 10 bases, 18 bases remained unmatched. The CDR3 has 18 amino acids. Germline lookup yields CDR1 WNHNN and CDR2 SYGVQD (reference sequence). DNA of the CDR3: TGCGCCAGCAGTGATTTTGGTCTAGCGGGGGAGATATTGGAGGAGCAGTTCTTC. It is translated as CASSDFGLAGEILEEQFF.

The J gene is TRBJ1-1, the V gene TRBV18; the match to TRBD1 covers 7 bases. This CDR3 is 14 amino acids long. Germline CDR1 and CDR2: KGHSH and LQKENI. The ends lost 1 base at V and 7 bases at J; junction bases unmatched: 6. The CDR3 bases are TGTGCCAGCTCACCACGGCAGGGGGGTAATGAAGCTTTCTTT. This translates into CASSPRQGGNEAFF.

This chain connects TRBV21-1 to TRBJ1-1; TRBD1, the table's D call, lacks a check against the DNA. TRBV21-1 is a recognized pseudogene. CDR3 size: 14 residues. CDR3 sequence (DNA): TGTGCCAGCAGCCCAGGGGTTTTGAACACTGAAGCTTTCTTT. This codes for CASSPGVLNTEAFF.